This T cell receptor (beta chain) was captured in a study of blood T cell repertoires in COVID-19. Study-level information: The study drew acute and convalescent COVID-19 samples from the United States, Italy and Spain.

The CDR3 sequence is 13 residues long. V lost 6 bases to trimming and J lost 5 bases, with 13 bases between them. In the study's own analysis: For nucleated cells, counts were estimated from reference gene primer amplification. Using immunoSEQ multiplex PCR, the repertoire was profiled, and TCRdb retains in-frame clones only, with some absent. That table gives V, J and clone size, and the DNA gave D and trimming. Seen here are tens of thousands of clones, over 80% observed once, and the top ten hold about 2.5%. The sample was peripheral blood. This chain connects TRBV12-3 or TRBV12-4 to TRBJ1-2; no definite D call. This clonotype originated in a man older than 75 with active or convalescent COVID-19. The CDR3: CASSPNARYGYTF. CDR3 coding DNA: TGTGCCAGCAGCCCAAACGCTCGGTATGGCTACACCTTC.